Given below is one T cell receptor (beta chain) in context. One entry per CDR3 protein, called by TCRdb with MiXCR from the RT-PCR reads. The data contain almost 700,000 distinct CDR3 sequences, around 14% of them singletons. This CDR3 is built from 19 residues. The germline V gene encodes CDR1 ENHRY and CDR2 SYGVKD. Trimming at V came to 0 bases and at J to 4 bases, leaving 16 bases not matched to a gene. This TCR derives from a female donor in good health, serving as a healthy control. This chain uses TRBV10-3 with TRBJ1-2, with 8 bases fitting TRBD1. Sequencing was performed on memory CD4+ T cells from blood. The CDR3 is CAISESWGTGRGSGYGYTF. The CDR3, as DNA: TGTGCCATCAGTGAGTCGTGGGGGACAGGACGTGGTTCTGGCTATGGCTACACCTTC.